The entry below describes one T cell receptor beta chain. The data were obtained in a study of blood T cell repertoires in COVID-19. Study-level information: Samples of COVID-19 (acute and convalescent) were obtained from the United States, Italy and Spain.

The CDR3 sequence is 14 residues long. Germline CDR1 and CDR2: SGHNT and YYREEE (reference sequence). Trimming took 3 bases from V and 8 from J, leaving 17 bases between them. In the original processing: Reference gene primer amplification gave estimated nucleated cell counts. The repertoire was sequenced with immunoSEQ multiplex PCR; TCRdb's copy has only in-frame clones and lacks some. The V and J calls and clone size are taken from that table; D and trimming were inferred from the DNA. The table records 100,000 or so clones, around 90% of them present only once. The clonotype originates from an older woman with acute or convalescent COVID-19. Sequencing was performed on peripheral blood. The chain carries TRBV5-4 and TRBJ1-2; D possibly corresponds to TRBD1 (5 bases). Written as DNA, the CDR3 is TGTGCCAGCAGCTCCGGACGGGGGAAGCCAGGCTACACCTTC. It is translated as CASSSGRGKPGYTF.